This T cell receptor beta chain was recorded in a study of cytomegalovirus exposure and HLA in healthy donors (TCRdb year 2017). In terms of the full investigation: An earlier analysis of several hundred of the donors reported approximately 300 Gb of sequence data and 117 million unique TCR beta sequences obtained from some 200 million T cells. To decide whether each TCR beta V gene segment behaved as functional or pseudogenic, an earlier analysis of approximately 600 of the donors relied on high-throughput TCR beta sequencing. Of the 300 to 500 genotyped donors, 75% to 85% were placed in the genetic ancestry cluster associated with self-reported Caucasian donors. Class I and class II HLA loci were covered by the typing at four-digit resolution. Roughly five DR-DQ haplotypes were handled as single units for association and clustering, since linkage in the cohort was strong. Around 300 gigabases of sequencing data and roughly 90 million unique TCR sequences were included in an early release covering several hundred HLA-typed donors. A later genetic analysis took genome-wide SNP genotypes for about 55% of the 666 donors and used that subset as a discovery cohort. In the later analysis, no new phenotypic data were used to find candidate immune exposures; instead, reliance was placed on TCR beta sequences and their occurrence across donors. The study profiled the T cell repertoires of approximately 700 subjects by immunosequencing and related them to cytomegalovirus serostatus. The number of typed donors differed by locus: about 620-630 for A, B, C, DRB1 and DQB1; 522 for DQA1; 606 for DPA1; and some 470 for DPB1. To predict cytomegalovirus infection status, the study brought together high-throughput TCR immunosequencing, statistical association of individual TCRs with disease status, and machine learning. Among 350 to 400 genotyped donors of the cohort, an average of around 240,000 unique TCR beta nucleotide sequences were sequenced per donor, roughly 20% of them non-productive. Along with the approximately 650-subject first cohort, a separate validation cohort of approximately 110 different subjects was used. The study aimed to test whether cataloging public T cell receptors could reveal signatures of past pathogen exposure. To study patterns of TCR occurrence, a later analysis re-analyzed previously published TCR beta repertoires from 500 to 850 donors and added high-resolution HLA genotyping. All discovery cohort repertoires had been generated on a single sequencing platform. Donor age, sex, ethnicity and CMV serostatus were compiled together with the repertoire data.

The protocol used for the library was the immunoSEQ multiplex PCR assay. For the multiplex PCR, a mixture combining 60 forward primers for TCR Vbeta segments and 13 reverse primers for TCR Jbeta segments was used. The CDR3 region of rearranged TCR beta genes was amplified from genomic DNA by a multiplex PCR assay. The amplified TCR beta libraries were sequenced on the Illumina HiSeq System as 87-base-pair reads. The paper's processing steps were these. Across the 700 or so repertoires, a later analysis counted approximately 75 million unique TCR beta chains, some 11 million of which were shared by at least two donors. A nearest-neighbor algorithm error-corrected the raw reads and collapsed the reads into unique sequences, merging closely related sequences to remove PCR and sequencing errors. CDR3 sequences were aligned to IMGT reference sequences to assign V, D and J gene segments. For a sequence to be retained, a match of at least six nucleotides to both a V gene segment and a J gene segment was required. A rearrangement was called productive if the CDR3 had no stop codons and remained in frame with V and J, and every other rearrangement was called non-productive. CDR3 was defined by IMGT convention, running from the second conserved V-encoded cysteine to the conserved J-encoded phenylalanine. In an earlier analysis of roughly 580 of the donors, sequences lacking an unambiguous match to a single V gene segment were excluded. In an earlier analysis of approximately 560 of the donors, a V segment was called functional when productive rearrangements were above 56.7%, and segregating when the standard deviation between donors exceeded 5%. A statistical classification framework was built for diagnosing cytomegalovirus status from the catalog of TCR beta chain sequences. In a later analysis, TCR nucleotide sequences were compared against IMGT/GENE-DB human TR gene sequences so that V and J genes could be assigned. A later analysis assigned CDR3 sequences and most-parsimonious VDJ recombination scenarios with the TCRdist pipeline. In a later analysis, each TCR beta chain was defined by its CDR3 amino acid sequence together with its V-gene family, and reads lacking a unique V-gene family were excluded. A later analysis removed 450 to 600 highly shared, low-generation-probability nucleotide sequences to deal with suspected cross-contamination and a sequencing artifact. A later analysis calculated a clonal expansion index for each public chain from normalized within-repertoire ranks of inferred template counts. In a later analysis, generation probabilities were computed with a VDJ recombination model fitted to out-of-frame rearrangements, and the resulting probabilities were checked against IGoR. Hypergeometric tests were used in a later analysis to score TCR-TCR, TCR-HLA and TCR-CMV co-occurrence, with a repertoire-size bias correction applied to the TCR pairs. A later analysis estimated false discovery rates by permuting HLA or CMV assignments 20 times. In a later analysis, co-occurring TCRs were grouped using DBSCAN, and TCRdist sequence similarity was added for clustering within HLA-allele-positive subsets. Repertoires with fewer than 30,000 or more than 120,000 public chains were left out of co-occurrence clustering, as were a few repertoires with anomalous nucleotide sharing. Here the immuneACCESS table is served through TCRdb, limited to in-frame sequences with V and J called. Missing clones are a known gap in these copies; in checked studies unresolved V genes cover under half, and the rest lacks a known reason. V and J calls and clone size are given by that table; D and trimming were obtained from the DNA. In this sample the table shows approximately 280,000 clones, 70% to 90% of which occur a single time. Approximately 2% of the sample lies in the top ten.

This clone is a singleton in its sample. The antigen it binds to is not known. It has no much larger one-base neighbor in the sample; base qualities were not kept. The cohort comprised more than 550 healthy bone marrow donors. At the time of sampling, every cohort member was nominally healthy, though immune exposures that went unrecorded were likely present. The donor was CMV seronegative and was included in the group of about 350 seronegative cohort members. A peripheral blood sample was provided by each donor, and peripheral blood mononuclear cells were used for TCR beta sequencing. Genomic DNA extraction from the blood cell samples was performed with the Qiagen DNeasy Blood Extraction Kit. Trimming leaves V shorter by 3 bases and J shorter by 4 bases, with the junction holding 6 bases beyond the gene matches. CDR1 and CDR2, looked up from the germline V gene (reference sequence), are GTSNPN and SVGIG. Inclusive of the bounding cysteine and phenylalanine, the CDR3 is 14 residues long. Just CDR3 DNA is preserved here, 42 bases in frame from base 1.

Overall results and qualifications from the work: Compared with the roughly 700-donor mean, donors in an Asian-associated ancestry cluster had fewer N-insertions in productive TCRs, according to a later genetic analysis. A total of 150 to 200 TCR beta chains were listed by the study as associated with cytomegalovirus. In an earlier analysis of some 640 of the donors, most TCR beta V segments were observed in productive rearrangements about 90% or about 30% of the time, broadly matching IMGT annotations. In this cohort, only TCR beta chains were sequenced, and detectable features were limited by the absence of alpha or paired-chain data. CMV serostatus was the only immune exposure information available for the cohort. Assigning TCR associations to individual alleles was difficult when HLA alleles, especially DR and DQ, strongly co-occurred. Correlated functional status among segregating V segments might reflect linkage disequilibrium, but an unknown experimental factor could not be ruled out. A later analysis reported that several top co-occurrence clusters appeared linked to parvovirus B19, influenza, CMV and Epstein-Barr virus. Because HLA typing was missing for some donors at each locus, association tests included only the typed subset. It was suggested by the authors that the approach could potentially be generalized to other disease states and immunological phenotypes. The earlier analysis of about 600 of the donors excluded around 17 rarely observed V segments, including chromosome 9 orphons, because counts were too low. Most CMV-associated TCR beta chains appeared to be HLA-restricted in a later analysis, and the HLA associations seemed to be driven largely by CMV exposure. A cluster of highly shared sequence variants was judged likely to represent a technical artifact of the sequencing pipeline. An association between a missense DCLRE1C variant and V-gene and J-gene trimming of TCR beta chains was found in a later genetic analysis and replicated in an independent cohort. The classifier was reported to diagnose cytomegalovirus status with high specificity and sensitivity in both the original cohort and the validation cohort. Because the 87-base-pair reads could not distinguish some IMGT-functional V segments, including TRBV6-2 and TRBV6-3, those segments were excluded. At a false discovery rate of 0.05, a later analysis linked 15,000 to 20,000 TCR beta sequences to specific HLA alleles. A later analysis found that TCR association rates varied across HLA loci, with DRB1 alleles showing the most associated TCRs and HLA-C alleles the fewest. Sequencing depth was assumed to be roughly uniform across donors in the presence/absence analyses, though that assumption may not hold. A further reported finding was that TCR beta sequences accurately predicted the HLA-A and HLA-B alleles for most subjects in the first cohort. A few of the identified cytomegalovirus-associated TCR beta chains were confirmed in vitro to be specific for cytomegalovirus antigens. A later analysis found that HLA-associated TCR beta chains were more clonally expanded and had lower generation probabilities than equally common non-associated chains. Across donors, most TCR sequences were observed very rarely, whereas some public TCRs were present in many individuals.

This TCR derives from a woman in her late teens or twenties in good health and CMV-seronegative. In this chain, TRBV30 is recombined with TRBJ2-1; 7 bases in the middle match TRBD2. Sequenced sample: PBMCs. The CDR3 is CAWSIGTTYNEQFF. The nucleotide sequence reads TGTGCCTGGAGCATAGGGACTACTTACAATGAGCAGTTCTTC.